What follows are 2 T cell receptor beta chains derived from one specimen sequenced in a study of blood T cell repertoires in COVID-19. The protocol was immunoSEQ multiplex PCR, while the TCRdb copy is restricted to in-frame clones and leaves out a portion. The sample holds roughly 110,000 clones, 70% to 80% seen once. The specimen sequenced was peripheral blood. The source of these receptors is a human donor with acute or convalescent COVID-19. The donor label of this sample is uncertain.

The V gene is TRBV7-8, the J gene TRBJ2-2; D call uncertain. V gave up 3 bases and J gave up 1 base, with 9 bases separating them. The germline V gene encodes CDR1 SGHVS and CDR2 FQNEAQ. This CDR3 has 15 amino acids. The chain's CDR3 is CASSFEFGNTGELFF. The CDR3 DNA is TGTGCCAGCAGCTTCGAATTCGGGAACACCGGGGAGCTGTTTTTT.

This clone was found a few times. The chain employs TRBV5-1 and TRBJ2-1; 11 bases fit TRBD1. V dropped 4 bases and J dropped 8; count of bases not matched to a gene: 5. Germline V lookup: CDR1 SGHRS, CDR2 YFSETQ. The CDR3 spans 14 residues. The CDR3 coding sequence is TGCGCCAGCAGCGCCGGACAGGGGGCTGATGAGCAGTTCTTC. It yields the protein CASSAGQGADEQFF.